This record concerns one T cell receptor (beta chain) sequence. The sample is drawn from a study of blood T cell repertoires in COVID-19. Study information: COVID-19 samples collected from the United States, Italy and Spain covered acute and convalescent phases. Sample material is recorded as cDNA or gDNA derived from T cells, B-cell-depleted T cells, or PBMCs.

Authors' processing steps: For nucleated cells, counts were estimated from reference gene primer amplification. TCRdb keeps only in-frame clones here, not all; method: immunoSEQ multiplex PCR. The V and J calls and clone size are taken from that table; D and trimming were inferred from the DNA. The table has approximately 76,000 clones, 80% to 90% seen once. V shed 1 base and J 3 bases; nucleotides not matched to a gene: 3. The CDR3 length is 15 residues. Germline loops: CDR1 SGHDT, CDR2 YYEEEE. The sample comprised peripheral blood. This TCR was sampled from a human donor in a cohort sampled during active COVID-19. The genes are TRBV5-6 and TRBJ2-1; 8 bases agree with TRBD2. The DNA for the CDR3 is TGTGCCAGCAGCTTGACGGGAGGGAACTACAATGAGCAGTTCTTC. Encoded protein: CASSLTGGNYNEQFF.